What follows is one T cell receptor (beta chain) and its context. These data are taken from a study of control samples from healthy donors and cancer patients. Germline-derived CDR1 and CDR2 are SNHLY and FYNNEI. Trimming took 8 bases from V and 4 from J, leaving 5 bases between them. The CDR3 spans 10 residues. TCRdb's table, derived via immunoSEQ multiplex PCR, lists solely in-frame clones and lacks some. The sample includes 100,000 to 150,000 clones, 92% of them seen just once. This receptor was obtained from a woman aged 45-65 years in good health. The V gene is TRBV2, the J gene TRBJ1-2, with D possibly TRBD1 on 5 matching bases. Material: blood. The CDR3 DNA reads TGTGCCAGCGGGGCCTATGGCTACACCTTC. Protein product: CASGAYGYTF.